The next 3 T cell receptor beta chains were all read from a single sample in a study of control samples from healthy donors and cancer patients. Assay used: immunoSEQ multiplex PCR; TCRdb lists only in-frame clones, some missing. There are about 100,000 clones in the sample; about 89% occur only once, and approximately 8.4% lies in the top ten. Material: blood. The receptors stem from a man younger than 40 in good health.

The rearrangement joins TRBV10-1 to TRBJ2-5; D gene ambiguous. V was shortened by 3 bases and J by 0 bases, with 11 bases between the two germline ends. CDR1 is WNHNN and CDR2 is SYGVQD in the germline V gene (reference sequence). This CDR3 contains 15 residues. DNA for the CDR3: TGCGCCAGCAGTGATTCCGACCGATACCAAGAGACCCAGTACTTC. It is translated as CASSDSDRYQETQYF.

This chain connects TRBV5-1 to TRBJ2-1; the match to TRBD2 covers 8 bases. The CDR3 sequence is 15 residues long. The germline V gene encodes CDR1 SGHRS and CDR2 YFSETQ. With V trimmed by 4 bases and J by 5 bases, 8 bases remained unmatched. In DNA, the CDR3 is TGCGCCAGCAGCCTATCCGGGACTAGGAACAATGAGCAGTTCTTC. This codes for CASSLSGTRNNEQFF.

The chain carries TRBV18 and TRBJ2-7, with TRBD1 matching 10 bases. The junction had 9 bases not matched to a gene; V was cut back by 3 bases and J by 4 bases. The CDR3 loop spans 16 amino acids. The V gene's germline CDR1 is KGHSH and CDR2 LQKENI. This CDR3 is CASSPSRDRGGYEQYV. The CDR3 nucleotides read TGTGCCAGCTCACCGTCCCGGGACAGGGGAGGGTACGAGCAGTACGTC.